This passage covers 27 T cell receptor beta chains from one sample sequenced in a study of identical twins. TCRdb reprocessed the 5' RACE reads via MiXCR and lists one record per CDR3 protein. This table holds about 690,000 distinct CDR3 sequences, 21% found once. The same data also contributed to another study, on T cells expressing NK-cell markers.

The specimen sequenced was PBMCs. The receptors come from a woman between 18 and 29 years old in good health.

This clonotype has a handful of counts. The chain joins TRBV6-2 or TRBV6-3 to TRBJ1-2; TRBD1 might be the D (5 bases). Trimming removed 11 bases from V and 5 bases from J, with 18 bases in between. Germline V lookup: CDR1 MNHEY, CDR2 SVGEGT. The CDR3 is 13 residues long. CDR3 residues: CAGGTPASYGYTF. DNA of the CDR3: TGTGCCGGAGGGACTCCAGCCTCATATGGCTACACCTTC.

This clonotype has a handful of counts. This chain connects TRBV4-2 to TRBJ1-6; the D is unclear. The V gene lost 1 base and the J gene lost 10 bases, with 8 bases spanning the gap. CDR1 and CDR2 (germline): LGHNA, YNFKEQ. The CDR3 loop spans 13 amino acids. The CDR3: CASSQVLDSPLHF. The CDR3 region has the DNA TGTGCCAGCAGCCAAGTCCTGGACTCACCCCTCCACTTT.

This clonotype was counted a few times. This rearrangement joins TRBV7-2 to TRBJ2-5, with D perhaps being TRBD1 or TRBD2 (5 bases each). Germline CDR1 SGHTA, CDR2 FQGNSA. Trimming shortened V by 2 bases and J by 3 bases, and 10 bases separated the two germline ends. CDR3 length: 14 amino acids. CDR3 amino acids: CASSLWDQKETQYF. Here the CDR3 DNA reads TGTGCCAGCAGCTTATGGGACCAGAAAGAGACCCAGTACTTC.

In this sample, this clonotype turned up a few times. The rearrangement uses TRBV9 and TRBJ2-5; 8 nucleotides match TRBD2. In germline, CDR1 is SGDLS, CDR2 YYNGEE. J gave up 0 bases and V 0 bases, and 4 bases lay outside the gene matches. The CDR3 covers 16 residues. CDR3 sequence reads: CASSVAAGGDQETQYF. In nucleotides, the CDR3 is TGTGCCAGCAGCGTAGCGGCGGGAGGTGACCAAGAGACCCAGTACTTC.

Here the CDR3 reads CASSAGVKIEQFF. Here the CDR3 DNA reads TGCGCCAGCAGCGCAGGGGTTAAGATTGAGCAGTTCTTC. V and J are TRBV5-1 and TRBJ2-1; maybe TRBD1 (6 bases). Trimming left V 4 bases short and J 9 bases short, with 14 bases between. CDR1 is SGHRS, CDR2 YFSETQ, per germline. The CDR3 covers 13 residues.

The genes are TRBV20-1 and TRBJ2-2; 8 nucleotides align to TRBD1. With 0 bases clipped from V and 2 bases from J, the junction kept 5 bases outside the gene matches. The length of the CDR3 is 16 residues. Germline lookup yields CDR1 DFQATT and CDR2 SNEGSKA (reference sequence). The CDR3 region is CSARDLTGGNTGELFF. DNA of the CDR3: TGCAGTGCTAGAGATCTTACAGGGGGAAACACCGGGGAGCTGTTTTTT.

The gene calls are TRBV12-3 or TRBV12-4 and TRBJ1-1; D might be TRBD1 (5 bases). There are 14 residues in the CDR3. With 6 bases removed from V and 1 base from J, the gap between germline ends came to 12 bases. The CDR3 loop reads CASSRREANTEAFF. CDR3 in DNA: TGTGCCAGCAGCCGCAGGGAGGCGAACACTGAAGCTTTCTTT.

V and J are TRBV4-3 and TRBJ2-3, with a tentative D call TRBD2 (6 bases). CDR3 length equals 18 residues. V was cut by 3 bases and J by 1 base, with 20 bases left in between. Germline CDR1 LGHNA, CDR2 YSLEER. The CDR3, as DNA: TGCGCCAGCAGCCACTTACGATCTAGACTAGTACGCACAGATACGCAGTATTTT. Its protein product is CASSHLRSRLVRTDTQYF.

The rearrangement joins TRBV15 to TRBJ2-7; possibly TRBD2 for D (6 bases). There are 16 residues in the CDR3. Trimming removed 0 bases from V and 0 bases from J, with 12 bases in between. The germline gives CDR1 LNHNV, CDR2 YYDKDF (reference sequence). The CDR3, as DNA: TGTGCCACCAGCAGAGATACGGGGAGGTTCTCCTACGAGCAGTACTTC. This gives the protein CATSRDTGRFSYEQYF.

The rearrangement links TRBV9 to TRBJ2-5; 10 nucleotides agree with TRBD1. The germline V gene has CDR1 SGDLS and CDR2 YYNGEE. The CDR3 consists of 15 residues. With V trimmed by 0 bases and J by 4 bases, 3 bases remained unmatched. This CDR3 reads CASSVVGTGVETQYF. In DNA, the CDR3 is TGTGCCAGCAGCGTAGTCGGGACAGGGGTAGAGACCCAGTACTTC.

This clonotype came up a few times. The chain is built from TRBV19 and TRBJ2-2, with 10 bases that match TRBD1. J lost 10 bases, V lost 4 bases, and 9 bases had no gene match. Germline values: CDR1 LNHDA, CDR2 SQIVND (reference sequence). The CDR3 length is 15 residues. The CDR3 protein is CASSTGTGALLELFF. DNA for the CDR3: TGTGCCAGTAGTACCGGGACAGGGGCCCTCCTGGAGCTGTTTTTT.

Many counts were recorded for this clonotype. V and J are TRBV20-1 and TRBJ1-2, with D hard to call. The length of the CDR3 is 13 residues. V shed 4 bases and J shed 5 bases, with 14 bases lying between them. Germline loops: CDR1 DFQATT, CDR2 SNEGSKA (reference sequence). CDR3 nucleotide sequence: TGCAGTGCTAAGAGGGCCGGAACATATGGCTACACCTTC. Its protein product is CSAKRAGTYGYTF.

The chain joins TRBV2 to TRBJ2-7; the D is unclear. Trimming shortened V by 7 bases and J by 2 bases, and 9 bases separated the two germline ends. The CDR3 sequence is 12 residues long. CDR1 is SNHLY, CDR2 FYNNEI, per germline. The CDR3 is CASKKRPYEQYF. The CDR3 DNA sequence: TGTGCCAGCAAGAAGAGGCCCTACGAGCAGTACTTC.

V and J are TRBV27 and TRBJ2-7; TRBD1 matches 9 bases. The CDR3 contains 15 residues. V lost 0 bases to trimming and J lost 5 bases; unmatched junction nucleotides: 5. Germline CDR1 and CDR2: MNHEY and SMNVEV (reference sequence). The CDR3 sequence: CASSLSRDRANEQYF. The CDR3 nucleotides read TGTGCCAGCAGTTTATCCCGGGACAGGGCAAACGAGCAGTACTTC.

This clonotype has a handful of counts. This chain connects TRBV3-1 to TRBJ1-2; a weak D match, TRBD1 (6 bases). The CDR3 extends over 15 amino acids. Per germline, CDR1 LGHDT and CDR2 YNNKEL (reference sequence). V lost 4 bases and J 4 bases, leaving 16 bases between the germline ends. The CDR3 loop is CASSRGPSSSYGYTF. The CDR3 DNA follows: TGTGCCAGCAGCCGGGGGCCATCCTCATCCTATGGCTACACCTTC.

The V call is TRBV21-1, the J call TRBJ2-1; no check of the table's D call, TRBD2, against the DNA was made. TRBV21-1 is annotated as a pseudogene. The CDR3 is 16 residues long. CDR3 nucleotide sequence: TGTGCCAGCAGCAAAGATAGGGCCGACGCGACCAATGAGCAGTTCTTC. It encodes CASSKDRADATNEQFF.

This rearrangement joins TRBV5-1 to TRBJ2-5; TRBD2 agrees at 8 bases. CDR3 length: 18 amino acids. The germline V gene has CDR1 SGHRS and CDR2 YFSETQ. V lost 5 bases and J lost 4; bases outside the gene matches: 19. CDR3 bases: TGCGCCAGCAGGGCAGCGGGAGATCCTGGTCATTTCCGAGAGACCCAGTACTTC. This sequence encodes CASRAAGDPGHFRETQYF.

This clonotype was seen a few times. This chain uses TRBV3-1 with TRBJ2-7; TRBD2 agrees at 8 bases. The CDR3 is made up of 16 amino acids. The germline V gene has CDR1 LGHDT and CDR2 YNNKEL (reference sequence). V gave up 4 bases and J gave up 5 bases; unmatched junction bases: 13. CDR3 DNA sequence: TGTGCCAGCAGCCGCACCGGCGGCGGGAGGTCCCACGAGCAGTACTTC. This gives the protein CASSRTGGGRSHEQYF.

Many counts were recorded for this clonotype. The chain couples TRBV7-2 to TRBJ2-7, with TRBD1 matching 7 bases. The germline gives CDR1 SGHTA, CDR2 FQGNSA. The trim removed 1 base at V and 3 bases at J, leaving 3 bases unmatched. This CDR3 spans 14 amino acids. Here the CDR3 DNA reads TGTGCCAGCAGCTTAGTCCAGGGGGACTACGAGCAGTACTTC. Translated, it gives CASSLVQGDYEQYF.

The chain links TRBV7-3 to TRBJ2-3, with 7 bases lining up with TRBD2. The CDR3 is made up of 14 amino acids. The germline V gene has CDR1 SGHTA and CDR2 FQGTGA. The J segment lost 3 bases and the V segment lost 4 bases, leaving 4 bases of the junction unmatched. DNA of the CDR3: TGTGCCAGCAGCTGGAGCGGGGAAACAGATACGCAGTATTTT. Its translation: CASSWSGETDTQYF.

This clonotype was counted between two and nine times. The CDR3 DNA follows: TGCGCCAGCAGCTTTAGGGGCGGACCACAAGAGACCCAGTACTTC. As protein: CASSFRGGPQETQYF. The genes are TRBV5-1 and TRBJ2-5, with a possible D match to TRBD1 (5 bases). From germline, CDR1 is SGHRS and CDR2 YFSETQ. V lost 2 bases, J lost 2 bases, and 13 bases lay in between. The CDR3 contains 15 residues.

This clonotype occurred many times. The V call is TRBV20-1, the J call TRBJ1-6, with D unclear. The CDR3 has 15 residues. The V and J ends lost 2 bases and 5 bases respectively, with 13 bases between them. CDR1 is DFQATT and CDR2 is SNEGSKA in the germline V gene (reference sequence). Here the CDR3 reads CSARTPGLNNSPLHF. The CDR3 DNA reads as TGCAGTGCTAGAACCCCGGGTCTGAATAATTCACCCCTCCACTTT.

This clonotype was picked up a small number of times. The gene calls are TRBV20-1 and TRBJ2-1; D possibly matches TRBD1 or TRBD2 (6 bases each). This CDR3 has 16 amino acids. CDR1 and CDR2 (germline): DFQATT, SNEGSKA (reference sequence). Trimming removed 0 bases at V and 4 bases at J, with 16 bases between. CDR3 nucleotides: TGCAGTGCTAGAGATCGTCAACGGGGGCTTTACAATGAGCAGTTCTTC. Translated: CSARDRQRGLYNEQFF.

This clonotype showed up just a few times. V and J are TRBV5-5 and TRBJ2-3, with D hard to call. The CDR3 extends over 15 amino acids. Germline loops: CDR1 SGHKS, CDR2 YYEKEE (reference sequence). V lost 2 bases, J lost 2 bases, and 12 bases lay in between. CDR3 amino acids: CASSFVGRHTDTQYF. The DNA for the CDR3 is TGTGCCAGCAGCTTTGTGGGCAGACACACAGATACGCAGTATTTT.

This clonotype was observed a handful of times. The chain has TRBV20-1 and TRBJ1-1; no firm D call. The germline V gene encodes CDR1 DFQATT and CDR2 SNEGSKA (reference sequence). V lost 7 bases and J lost 1, with 10 bases in between. This CDR3 region has 12 residues. This CDR3 is CSVPRENTEAFF. CDR3 bases: TGCAGTGTCCCTCGGGAGAACACTGAAGCTTTCTTT.

The chain joins TRBV7-2 to TRBJ1-1; TRBD1 might be the D (6 bases). The CDR3 is made up of 13 amino acids. The ends were cut back, 10 bases at V and 3 bases at J, with 15 bases in the middle. Germline assignment: CDR1 SGHTA and CDR2 FQGNSA. CDR3 loop: CATTGRRDTEAFF. In nucleotides, the CDR3 is TGTGCCACCACAGGGCGGAGGGACACTGAAGCTTTCTTT.

The chain recombines TRBV9 with TRBJ1-6; D is unresolved. The germline CDR1 and CDR2 sequences are SGDLS and YYNGEE. CDR3 size: 16 residues. V gave up 0 bases and J gave up 0 bases, with 7 bases separating them. The CDR3 DNA is TGTGCCAGCAGCGTAGACGGGAGCTCCTATAATTCACCCCTCCACTTT. Encoded protein: CASSVDGSSYNSPLHF.